A single sample is the source of the 32 T cell receptor beta chains below, sequenced in a study of T cell repertoires in aging, cancer and after chemotherapy. The template was genomic DNA from peripheral blood, not RNA. TRB rearrangements spanning V, D and J were amplified using mixed TRB-A/B primers. One entry per CDR3 protein results from TCRdb running MiXCR on the multiplex PCR reads. The table has about 6,600 distinct CDR3 sequences, approximately 22% seen once. The specimen sequenced was blood. The receptor set was obtained from a human donor with a blood cancer.

The CDR3 is CASNSLDRVKEQYF. As DNA, the CDR3 is TGTGCCAGCAACTCCTTGGACAGGGTTAAGGAGCAGTACTTC. The chain joins TRBV6-1 to TRBJ2-7; 8 bases fit TRBD1. Germline CDR1 and CDR2: MNHNS and SASEGT. The CDR3 covers 14 residues. With 7 bases clipped from V and 7 bases from J, the junction kept 12 bases outside the gene matches.

This clonotype was counted between two and nine times. The rearrangement joins TRBV18 to TRBJ1-1; 9 bases are a match to TRBD1. V gave up 6 bases and J gave up 2 bases; unmatched junction bases: 4. Germline CDR1 reads KGHSH; CDR2 reads LQKENI. This CDR3 is 14 amino acids long. The CDR3 nucleotides read TGTGCCAGCTCGAGGGACAGGGAAAACACTGAAGCTTTCTTT. Protein product: CASSRDRENTEAFF.

CDR3 loop: CASRQAKYDEAFF. The CDR3 nucleotides are TGTGCCAGCAGGCAGGCGAAATATGATGAAGCTTTCTTT. The chain uses TRBV28 and TRBJ1-1; D gene ambiguous. Germline CDR1 is MDHEN and CDR2 is SYDVKM. Between the trimmed V and J ends, which lost 6 bases and 7 bases, there was a span of 15 bases. This CDR3 has 13 amino acids.

By share, this clonotype ranks as medium-sized. This chain uses TRBV19 with TRBJ1-1; D remains ambiguous. The CDR3 sequence is 14 residues long. Deletions cut 6 bases from V and 1 base from J, with 12 bases between. CDR1 LNHDA and CDR2 SQIVND come from the germline V gene (reference sequence). The CDR3 nucleotides read TGTGCCAGTAGCCCGGACGTGGGGAACACTGAAGCTTTCTTT. Protein product: CASSPDVGNTEAFF.

By proportion, this clonotype is medium-sized. The chain links TRBV19 to TRBJ1-2; D remains unclear. This CDR3 contains 12 residues. CDR1 LNHDA and CDR2 SQIVND come from the germline V gene (reference sequence). Trimming pared 5 bases from V and 8 bases from J, leaving 12 bases between. This CDR3 reads CASSLTLRGYTF. In DNA, the CDR3 is TGTGCCAGTAGTTTGACACTGAGAGGCTACACCTTC.

This chain connects TRBV10-3 to TRBJ2-3, with D perhaps matching TRBD2 (6 bases). The CDR3 loop spans 12 amino acids. In germline, CDR1 is ENHRY, CDR2 SYGVKD. Trimming took 4 bases from V and 5 from J, leaving 7 bases between them. CDR3 sequence: CAISVGGDTQYF. As DNA, the CDR3 is TGTGCCATCAGTGTGGGGGGAGATACGCAGTATTTT.

This clonotype was recorded a few times. The CDR3 reads CASSQGVQAFGNSPLHF. The DNA for the CDR3 is TGTGCCAGCAGCCAAGGCGTGCAGGCCTTTGGCAATTCACCCCTCCACTTT. The chain carries TRBV14 and TRBJ1-6; D is unclear. Per the germline V gene, CDR1 is SGHDN and CDR2 is FVKESK. The length of the CDR3 is 17 residues. The V end was cut by 1 base, the J end by 7 bases, with 17 bases between.

This chain joins TRBV6-4 and TRBJ2-3; maybe TRBD1 (5 bases). V was trimmed by 0 bases and J by 8 bases, leaving 12 bases between them. Germline CDR1 MRHNA, CDR2 SNTAGT. The CDR3 extends over 14 amino acids. This CDR3 reads CASSDSGRSGTQYF. CDR3 DNA sequence: TGTGCCAGCAGTGACTCGGGGCGGTCGGGTACGCAGTATTTT.

By sample fraction, this clonotype is medium-sized. The chain links TRBV5-4 to TRBJ1-4, with 9 bases matching TRBD1. V shed 5 bases, J shed 6 bases, and the junction held 2 bases outside the gene matches. Germline lookup yields CDR1 SGHNT and CDR2 YYREEE (reference sequence). This CDR3 is 13 amino acids long. The CDR3 DNA follows: TGTGCCAGCAGGGACAGGGGAGATGAAAAACTGTTTTTT. This translates into CASRDRGDEKLFF. Complete variable domain (other parts from reference TRBV5-4 and TRBJ1-4): ETGVTQSPTHLIKTRGQQVTLRCSSQSGHNTVSWYQQALGQGPQFIFQYYREEENGRGNFPPRFSGLQFPNYSSELNVNALELDDSALYLCASRDRGDEKLFFGSGTQLSVL.

This clonotype counts as medium-sized (0.01 to 0.1%). The V gene is TRBV15, the J gene TRBJ1-4, with D tentatively TRBD1 (5 bases). Germline assignment: CDR1 LNHNV and CDR2 YYDKDF (reference sequence). The CDR3 covers 15 residues. The V end lost 0 bases, the J end lost 0 bases, and 5 bases lay between the germline ends. In DNA, the CDR3 is TGTGCCACCAGCAGAGAGGGGGCAACTAATGAAAAACTGTTTTTT. This gives the protein CATSREGATNEKLFF.

The chain recombines TRBV14 with TRBJ2-2; the D gene could be TRBD1 or TRBD2 (5 bases each). Germline CDR1 SGHDN, CDR2 FVKESK. Trimming shortened V by 4 bases and J by 6 bases, and 18 bases separated the two germline ends. This CDR3 is built from 16 residues. CDR3 bases: TGTGCCAGCAGCCTACGACTCCAGGGAGCTCCCGGGGAGCTGTTTTTT. It yields the protein CASSLRLQGAPGELFF. Full variable domain (rest looked up from reference TRBV14 and TRBJ2-2): EAGVTQFPSHSVIEKGQTVTLRCDPISGHDNLYWYRRVMGKEIKFLLHFVKESKQDESGMPNNRFLAERTGGTYSTLKVQPAELEDSGVYFCASSLRLQGAPGELFFGEGSRLTVL.

This clonotype has just a few counts. The chain links TRBV6-1 to TRBJ1-6, with 8 bases lining up with TRBD1. This CDR3 is built from 16 residues. Germline V gives CDR1 MNHNS, CDR2 SASEGT. The J segment lost 10 bases and the V segment lost 2 bases, leaving 10 bases of the junction unmatched. DNA for the CDR3: TGTGCCAGCAGTGAAAGGGGGGGGACAGGAGCCTCACCCCTCCACTTT. This gives the protein CASSERGGTGASPLHF.

By sample share, this clonotype is medium-sized. This sequence joins TRBV5-8 and TRBJ2-1; 9 nucleotides align to TRBD2. The trim removed 4 bases at V and 4 bases at J, leaving 6 bases unmatched. The germline V gene encodes CDR1 SGHTS and CDR2 YDEGEE. The CDR3 spans 15 residues. The CDR3 protein is CASSTGLATYNEQFF. In nucleotides, the CDR3 is TGTGCCAGCAGCACTGGACTAGCGACGTACAATGAGCAGTTCTTC.

The chain couples TRBV24-1 to TRBJ1-2, with a weak D call TRBD1 (5 bases). From germline, CDR1 is KGHDR and CDR2 SFDVKD. The CDR3 has 13 amino acids. V was trimmed by 0 bases and J by 7 bases, leaving 8 bases between them. This chain's CDR3 is CATSDLGGVGYTF. In DNA form, the CDR3 reads TGTGCCACCAGTGATTTGGGAGGGGTTGGCTACACCTTC.

The rearrangement uses TRBV6-6 and TRBJ1-3, with TRBD1 identical over 9 bases. Germline V lookup: CDR1 MNHNY, CDR2 SVGAGI (reference sequence). The CDR3 covers 14 residues. V gave up 6 bases and J gave up 5 bases; unmatched junction bases: 5. The CDR3 loop reads CASRAGQGRNTIYF. The DNA for the CDR3 is TGTGCCAGCAGGGCGGGACAGGGACGAAACACCATATATTTT.

By share, this clonotype counts as medium-sized. The V and J genes are TRBV6-5 and TRBJ2-3; TRBD2 might be the D (6 bases). CDR3 length: 17 amino acids. In germline, CDR1 is MNHEY, CDR2 SVGAGI. V was cut by 6 bases and J by 7 bases, with 26 bases left in between. CDR3 nucleotides: TGTGCCAGCAGCTCCGTTCGACTCCTCGGGAGCAGATATACGCAGTATTTT. It yields the protein CASSSVRLLGSRYTQYF.

By proportion, this clonotype is medium-sized. The gene calls are TRBV15 and TRBJ1-2, with TRBD1 as a possible D gene (6 bases). The CDR3 has 14 residues. Germline values: CDR1 LNHNV, CDR2 YYDKDF (reference sequence). Trimming removed 0 bases from V and 7 bases from J, with 12 bases in between. This CDR3 reads CATSRDTGWGGYTF. Written as DNA, the CDR3 is TGTGCCACCAGCAGAGATACAGGGTGGGGTGGCTACACCTTC.

The table lists this clonotype with a count of one. This clone may be a read error of a much larger clone one base away. The V call is TRBV15, the J call TRBJ2-1, with a weak D call TRBD2 (6 bases). Germline V gene lookup returns CDR1 LNHNV and CDR2 YYDKDF (reference sequence). CDR3 size: 15 residues. Trimming pared 3 bases from V and 10 bases from J, leaving 19 bases between. The chain's CDR3 is CATSRWDSLQSEQFF. The DNA of the CDR3 is TGTGCCACCAGCAGGTGGGACTCCCTCCAGAGCGAGCAGTTCTTC.

This clonotype rates as medium-sized (0.01 to 0.1%). The rearrangement links TRBV19 to TRBJ2-1; no reliable D call. CDR1 and CDR2 from the germline V gene are LNHDA and SQIVND (reference sequence). Trimming removed 4 bases at V and 6 bases at J, with 7 bases between. This CDR3 spans 12 amino acids. CDR3 coding DNA: TGTGCCAGTAGTAGACAAGTCAATGAGCAGTTCTTC. Amino acid sequence: CASSRQVNEQFF. Filled out from reference TRBV19 and TRBJ2-1, the complete variable domain reads DGGITQSPKYLFRKEGQNVTLSCEQNLNHDAMYWYRQDPGQGLRLIYYSQIVNDFQKGDIAEGYSVSREKKESFPLTVTSAQKNPTAFYLCASSRQVNEQFFGPGTRLTVL.

In this sample, this clonotype is medium-sized. This sequence joins TRBV6-5 and TRBJ1-1; 8 bases align to TRBD1. V dropped 7 bases and J dropped 0; count of bases not matched to a gene: 7. The germline V gene has CDR1 MNHEY and CDR2 SVGAGI. This CDR3 contains 15 residues. The DNA for the CDR3 is TGTGCCAGCACCCCCAGGGGACAGGTGAACACTGAAGCTTTCTTT. Amino acid sequence: CASTPRGQVNTEAFF.

In its sample, this clonotype is medium-sized. The chain employs TRBV18 and TRBJ2-1, with no clear D. CDR3 length: 14 residues. The germline gives CDR1 KGHSH, CDR2 LQKENI. V dropped 1 base and J dropped 6 bases, with 10 bases sitting between them. The CDR3 loop is CASSPQAGGNEQFF. The CDR3 DNA reads as TGTGCCAGCTCACCACAGGCCGGCGGCAATGAGCAGTTCTTC.

V usage is TRBV19 and J usage is TRBJ1-2; 12 bases agree with TRBD1. Germline trimming cut 5 bases from V and 8 bases from J; bases unmatched to any gene: 6. Germline V gene sequence: CDR1 LNHDA, CDR2 SQIVND (reference sequence). The CDR3 runs 14 residues. The CDR3 region is CASSGGQGAGGYTF. CDR3 in DNA: TGTGCCAGTAGTGGGGGACAGGGGGCGGGCGGCTACACCTTC.

V is TRBV6-2 or TRBV6-3 and J is TRBJ1-5; no firm D call. This CDR3 region has 14 residues. Germline lookup yields CDR1 MNHEY and CDR2 SVGEGT. V was cut by 6 bases and J by 2 bases, with 11 bases left in between. CDR3 residues: CASSPRARNQPQHF. DNA of the CDR3: TGTGCCAGCAGCCCTCGGGCCCGCAATCAGCCCCAGCATTTT.

This clonotype was detected a few times. J is TRBJ1-2 and V is TRBV11-2; TRBD1 might be the D (6 bases). V lost 5 bases to trimming and J lost 0 bases, with 13 bases between them. This CDR3 has 15 amino acids. Germline CDR1 reads SGHAT; CDR2 reads FQNNGV. CDR3 coding DNA: TGTGCCAGCAGCCCCCGGACAGTCTCTAACTATGGCTACACCTTC. Its translation: CASSPRTVSNYGYTF.

In its sample, this clonotype is medium-sized (0.01 to 0.1%). The chain is built from TRBV19 and TRBJ1-5; possible D gene TRBD1, 6 bases. The CDR3 sequence is 14 residues long. In germline, CDR1 is LNHDA, CDR2 SQIVND (reference sequence). Trimming removed 5 bases from V and 5 bases from J, with 13 bases in between. CDR3 sequence: CASSDRSFYQPQHF. For the CDR3, the DNA is TGTGCCAGTAGTGACAGGAGTTTCTATCAGCCCCAGCATTTT.

This clonotype was observed a single time. Possible read error: a much larger clone is one base away. The chain combines TRBV5-6 with TRBJ2-7; a possible D gene is TRBD2 (5 bases). CDR3 length: 15 residues. In germline, CDR1 is SGHDT, CDR2 YYEEEE. Between the trimmed V and J ends, which lost 6 bases and 3 bases, there was a span of 19 bases. The CDR3 bases are TGTGCCAGCACCCCTAGTTCCGGGGTGGGCTACGAGCAGTACTTC. It yields the protein CASTPSSGVGYEQYF.

This clonotype was counted only a few times. V gene TRBV28 combines with J gene TRBJ1-2; 8 nucleotides line up with TRBD1. CDR3 size: 17 residues. Germline V gene sequence: CDR1 MDHEN, CDR2 SYDVKM. V dropped 3 bases and J dropped 8; count of bases not matched to a gene: 17. The CDR3 is CASSLPLRTGRARGYTF. Written as DNA, the CDR3 is TGTGCCAGCAGTTTGCCCCTTCGGACAGGGAGGGCTCGCGGCTACACCTTC.

As DNA, the CDR3 is TGTGCCAGCAGCTTAGTGCAATTGACAGGCCGGGGCTACACCTTC. Translating it yields CASSLVQLTGRGYTF. V is TRBV7-2 and J is TRBJ1-2; possibly TRBD1 for D (6 bases). The germline V gene encodes CDR1 SGHTA and CDR2 FQGNSA. This CDR3 comprises 15 residues. V was pared by 1 base and J by 8 bases, with 17 bases between.

This clonotype was recorded a few times. The CDR3 reads CASSFGTASLTSGSYEQFF. In nucleotides, the CDR3 is TGCGCCAGCAGCTTCGGGACAGCGTCCCTGACTAGCGGGAGTTATGAGCAGTTCTTC. The chain is built from TRBV5-1 and TRBJ2-1; 12 bases map to TRBD2. This CDR3 region has 19 residues. The germline gives CDR1 SGHRS, CDR2 YFSETQ. V was pared by 2 bases and J by 8 bases, with 17 bases of the junction left unmatched.

This clonotype was counted only a few times. V usage is TRBV5-1 and J usage is TRBJ2-3; D gene uncertain. CDR3 length: 11 residues. Germline CDR1 reads SGHRS; CDR2 reads YFSETQ. V dropped 4 bases and J dropped 2 bases, with 2 bases sitting between them. The DNA of the CDR3 is TGCGCCAGCAGCGACACAGATACGCAGTATTTT. It translates to CASSDTDTQYF.

This chain links TRBV7-6 with TRBJ1-2; possibly TRBD1 for D (5 bases). CDR1 and CDR2 (germline): SGHVS, FNYEAQ. The length of the CDR3 is 12 residues. The V end lost 2 bases, the J end lost 8 bases, and 9 bases lay between the germline ends. The CDR3 DNA follows: TGTGCCAGCAGCTTATTTGGGGCGGGCTACACCTTC. Translation: CASSLFGAGYTF.

By share of the sample, this clonotype is medium-sized. The rearrangement joins TRBV6-2 or TRBV6-3 to TRBJ2-2; the D is unclear. Looked up from germline, CDR1 is MNHEY and CDR2 is SVGEGT. This CDR3 has 14 amino acids. Trimming left V 6 bases short and J 3 bases short, with 11 bases between. The CDR3 DNA is TGTGCCAGCAGGCCTCAGGTGTACACCGGGGAGCTGTTTTTT. Its protein product is CASRPQVYTGELFF.